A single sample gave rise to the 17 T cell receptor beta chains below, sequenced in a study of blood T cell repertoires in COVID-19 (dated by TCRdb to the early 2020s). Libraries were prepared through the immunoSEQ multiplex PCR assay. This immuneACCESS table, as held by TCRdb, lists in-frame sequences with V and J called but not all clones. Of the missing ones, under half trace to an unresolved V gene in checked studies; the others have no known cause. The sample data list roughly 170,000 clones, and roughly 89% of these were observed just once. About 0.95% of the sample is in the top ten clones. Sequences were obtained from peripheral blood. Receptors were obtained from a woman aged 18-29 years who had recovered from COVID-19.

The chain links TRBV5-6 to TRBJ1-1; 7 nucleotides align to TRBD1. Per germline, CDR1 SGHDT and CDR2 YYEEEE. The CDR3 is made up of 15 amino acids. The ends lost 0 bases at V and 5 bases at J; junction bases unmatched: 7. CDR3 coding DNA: TGTGCCAGCAGCTTGGGGGCCAGGGGGAGGACTGAAGCTTTCTTT. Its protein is CASSLGARGRTEAFF.

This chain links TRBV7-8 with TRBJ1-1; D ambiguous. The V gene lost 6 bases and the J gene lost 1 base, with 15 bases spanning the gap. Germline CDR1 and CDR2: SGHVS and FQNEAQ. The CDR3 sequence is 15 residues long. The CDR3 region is CASSIMIQPNTEAFF. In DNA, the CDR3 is TGTGCCAGCAGTATTATGATACAGCCGAACACTGAAGCTTTCTTT. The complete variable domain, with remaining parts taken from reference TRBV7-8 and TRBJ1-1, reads GAGVSQSPRYKVAKRGQDVALRCDPISGHVSLFWYQQALGQGPEFLTYFQNEAQLDKSGLPSDRFFAERPEGSVSTLKIQRTQQEDSAVYLCASSIMIQPNTEAFFGQGTRLTVV.

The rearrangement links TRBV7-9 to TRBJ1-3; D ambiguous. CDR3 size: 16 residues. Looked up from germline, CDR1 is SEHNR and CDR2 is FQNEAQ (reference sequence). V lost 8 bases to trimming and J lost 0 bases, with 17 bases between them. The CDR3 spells CASAPSTPISGNTIYF. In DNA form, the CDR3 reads TGTGCCAGCGCCCCCTCAACACCGATCTCTGGAAACACCATATATTTT.

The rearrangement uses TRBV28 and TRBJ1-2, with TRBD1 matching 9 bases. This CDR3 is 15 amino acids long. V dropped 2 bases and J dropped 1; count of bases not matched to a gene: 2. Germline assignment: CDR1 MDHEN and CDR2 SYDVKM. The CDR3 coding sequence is TGTGCCAGCAGTTTAGGGACAGGGCTTAACTATGGCTACACCTTC. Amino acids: CASSLGTGLNYGYTF.

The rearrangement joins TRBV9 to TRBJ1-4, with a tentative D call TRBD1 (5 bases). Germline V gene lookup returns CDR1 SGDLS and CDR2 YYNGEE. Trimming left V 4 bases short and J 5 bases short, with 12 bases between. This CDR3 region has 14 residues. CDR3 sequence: CASSWGGVNEKLFF. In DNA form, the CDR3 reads TGTGCCAGCAGCTGGGGAGGGGTCAATGAAAAACTGTTTTTT.

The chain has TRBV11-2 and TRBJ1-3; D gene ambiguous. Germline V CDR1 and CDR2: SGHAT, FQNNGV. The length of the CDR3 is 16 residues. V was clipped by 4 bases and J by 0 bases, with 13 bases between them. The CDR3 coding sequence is TGTGCCAGCAGCTCCCTTCGGAGGGACTCTGGAAACACCATATATTTT. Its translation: CASSSLRRDSGNTIYF.

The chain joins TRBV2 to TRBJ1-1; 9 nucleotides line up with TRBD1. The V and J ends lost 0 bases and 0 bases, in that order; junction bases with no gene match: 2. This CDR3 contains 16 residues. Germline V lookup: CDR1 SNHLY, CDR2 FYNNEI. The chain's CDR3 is CASSEARTGVNTEAFF. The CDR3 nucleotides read TGTGCCAGCAGTGAAGCTAGGACAGGGGTGAACACTGAAGCTTTCTTT.

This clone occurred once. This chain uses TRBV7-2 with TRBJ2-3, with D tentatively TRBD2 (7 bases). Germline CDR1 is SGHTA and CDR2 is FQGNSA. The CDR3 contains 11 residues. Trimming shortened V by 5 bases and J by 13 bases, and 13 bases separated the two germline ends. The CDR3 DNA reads TGTGCCAGCAGCGAGGGGGGGGAGGAGTATTTT. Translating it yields CASSEGGEEYF. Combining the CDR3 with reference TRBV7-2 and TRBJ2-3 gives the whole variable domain GAGVSQSPSNKVTEKGKDVELRCDPISGHTALYWYRQSLGQGLEFLIYFQGNSAPDKSGLPSDRFSAERTGGSVSTLTIQRTQQEDSAVYLCASSEGGEEYFGPGTRLTVL.

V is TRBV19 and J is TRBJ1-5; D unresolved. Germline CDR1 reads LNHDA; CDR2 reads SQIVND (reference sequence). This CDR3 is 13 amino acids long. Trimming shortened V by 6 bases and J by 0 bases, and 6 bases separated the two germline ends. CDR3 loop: CASRRSSNQPQHF. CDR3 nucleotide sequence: TGTGCCAGTAGGAGGAGTAGCAATCAGCCCCAGCATTTT.

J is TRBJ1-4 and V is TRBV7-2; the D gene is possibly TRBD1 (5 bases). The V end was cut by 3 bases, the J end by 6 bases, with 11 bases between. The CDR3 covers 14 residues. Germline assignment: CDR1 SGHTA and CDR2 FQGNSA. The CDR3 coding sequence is TGTGCCAGCAGCTTCCGGGGGGTGGATGAAAAACTGTTTTTT. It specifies CASSFRGVDEKLFF.

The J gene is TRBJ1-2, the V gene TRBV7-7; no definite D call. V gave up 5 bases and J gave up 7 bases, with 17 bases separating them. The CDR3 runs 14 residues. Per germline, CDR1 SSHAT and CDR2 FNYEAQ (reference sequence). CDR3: CASSPVSESSGYTF. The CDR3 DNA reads TGTGCCAGCAGCCCGGTTTCTGAGTCTAGTGGCTACACCTTC.

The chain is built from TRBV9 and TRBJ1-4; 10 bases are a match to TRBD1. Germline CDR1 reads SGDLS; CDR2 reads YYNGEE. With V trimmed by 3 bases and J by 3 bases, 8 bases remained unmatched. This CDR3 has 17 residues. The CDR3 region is CASSAGTGVRANEKLFF. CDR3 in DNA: TGTGCCAGCAGCGCCGGGACAGGGGTTCGGGCTAATGAAAAACTGTTTTTT. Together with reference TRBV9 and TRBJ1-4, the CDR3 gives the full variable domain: DSGVTQTPKHLITATGQRVTLRCSPRSGDLSVYWYQQSLDQGLQFLIQYYNGEERAKGNILERFSAQQFPDLHSELNLSSLELGDSALYFCASSAGTGVRANEKLFFGSGTQLSVL.

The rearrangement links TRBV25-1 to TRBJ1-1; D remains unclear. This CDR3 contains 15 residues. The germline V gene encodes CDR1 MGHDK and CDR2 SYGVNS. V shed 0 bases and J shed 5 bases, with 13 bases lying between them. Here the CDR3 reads CASSEYSGSRTEAFF. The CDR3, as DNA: TGTGCCAGCAGTGAATACTCGGGGTCGCGGACTGAAGCTTTCTTT.

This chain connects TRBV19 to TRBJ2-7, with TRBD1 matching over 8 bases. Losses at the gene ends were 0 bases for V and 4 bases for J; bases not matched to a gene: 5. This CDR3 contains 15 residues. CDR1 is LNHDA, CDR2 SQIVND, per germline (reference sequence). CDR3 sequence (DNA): TGTGCCAGTAGTATAGAGCGGGACAGGAGATACGAGCAGTACTTC. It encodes CASSIERDRRYEQYF.

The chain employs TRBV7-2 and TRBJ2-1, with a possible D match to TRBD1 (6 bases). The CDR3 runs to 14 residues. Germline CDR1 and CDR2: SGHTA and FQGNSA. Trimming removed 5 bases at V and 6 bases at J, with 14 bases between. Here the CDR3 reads CASSLQDSINEQFF. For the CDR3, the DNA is TGTGCCAGCAGCCTACAGGACAGCATCAATGAGCAGTTCTTC.

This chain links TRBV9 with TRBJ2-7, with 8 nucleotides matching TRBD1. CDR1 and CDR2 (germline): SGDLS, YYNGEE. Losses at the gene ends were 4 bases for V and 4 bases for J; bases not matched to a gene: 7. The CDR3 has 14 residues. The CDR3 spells CASSPRDRSYEQYF. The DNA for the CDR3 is TGTGCCAGCAGCCCCCGGGACAGGTCTTACGAGCAGTACTTC.

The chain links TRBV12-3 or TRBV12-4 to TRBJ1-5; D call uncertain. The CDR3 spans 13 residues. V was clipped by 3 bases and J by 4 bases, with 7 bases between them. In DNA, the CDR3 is TGTGCCAGCAGTTTCGGAGGAAATCAGCCCCAGCATTTT. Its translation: CASSFGGNQPQHF.